This TCR beta chain was observed in a study of blood T cell repertoires in COVID-19. Overall study: The study drew acute and convalescent COVID-19 samples from the United States, Italy and Spain. T cells, B-cell-depleted T cells, or PBMCs supplied cDNA or gDNA.

The Seattle patients joined while their infection was active and were tracked longitudinally afterward. The CDR3 consists of 16 residues. Deletions cut 2 bases from V and 1 base from J, with 15 bases between. Germline V CDR1 and CDR2: SGHRS, YFSETQ. Authors' methods: Estimation of nucleated cell counts was performed using reference gene primer amplification. Clones were sequenced by immunoSEQ multiplex PCR, and TCRdb holds only the in-frame ones, with some missing. The DNA gave D and trimming, while V, J and clone size come from that table. Of about 190,000 clones in the sample, about 80% are singletons; the top ten hold approximately 7.8%.

The material sequenced was peripheral blood. This clonotype was obtained from a woman in her fifties or sixties with COVID-19, enrolled during active disease. This rearrangement joins TRBV5-1 to TRBJ1-1, with a possible D match to TRBD1 (5 bases). CDR3 coding DNA: TGCGCCAGCAGCTTATTCACACATCAGGGGAACACTGAAGCTTTCTTT. Amino acid sequence: CASSLFTHQGNTEAFF.